Listed here are 31 T cell receptor beta chains from one sample, sequenced in a study of blood T cell repertoires in COVID-19. Sequenced by immunoSEQ multiplex PCR; TCRdb stores in-frame clones only, minus some. The sample consists of about 360,000 clones, about 86% of them appearing once. Sample: peripheral blood. Receptors originate from a woman aged 55-70 years with COVID-19, enrolled during active disease.

The V gene is TRBV5-1, the J gene TRBJ1-4, with D perhaps TRBD1 (6 bases). The germline V gene has CDR1 SGHRS and CDR2 YFSETQ. The CDR3 has 14 amino acids. V shed 5 bases and J shed 2 bases, with 10 bases lying between them. In DNA form, the CDR3 reads TGCGCCAGCAGTACAGGGTACACTAATGAAAAACTGTTTTTT. It translates to CASSTGYTNEKLFF.

The V call is TRBV4-1, the J call TRBJ1-2, with 7 bases aligning to TRBD1. Unmatched junction bases numbered 9, after V lost 7 bases and J lost 4 bases. The V gene's germline CDR1 is MGHRA and CDR2 YSYEKL. This CDR3 region has 14 residues. DNA for the CDR3: TGCGCCAGCACCCAGGGGGACAATACCTATGGCTACACCTTC. As protein: CASTQGDNTYGYTF.

V gene TRBV7-2 combines with J gene TRBJ1-5; TRBD1 agrees at 7 bases. CDR3 length: 15 amino acids. Germline lookup yields CDR1 SGHTA and CDR2 FQGNSA. Losses at the gene ends were 2 bases for V and 7 bases for J; bases not matched to a gene: 8. The CDR3 spells CASSLTPSQGQPQHF. CDR3 DNA: TGTGCCAGCAGCTTAACCCCATCACAGGGGCAGCCCCAGCATTTT.

The chain couples TRBV7-8 to TRBJ1-1; D remains ambiguous. Germline V gene data show CDR1 as SGHVS and CDR2 as FQNEAQ. The ends were cut back, 10 bases at V and 1 base at J, with 16 bases in the middle. The CDR3 runs to 14 residues. The CDR3 bases are TGTGCCACCACCCTTGGCTGGGCGAACACTGAAGCTTTCTTT. It encodes CATTLGWANTEAFF.

The chain carries TRBV2 and TRBJ2-1; TRBD2 aligns across 9 bases. This CDR3 region has 15 residues. Germline lookup yields CDR1 SNHLY and CDR2 FYNNEI. J lost 7 bases, V lost 4 bases, and 8 bases had no gene match. CDR3 DNA sequence: TGTGCCAGCAGTGTCATAGCGGGGGCCGGGAATGAGCAGTTCTTC. As protein: CASSVIAGAGNEQFF.

With respect to this clone: One end of the junction fails to match germline, which may point to a read error. J is TRBJ1-4 and V is TRBV4-3; D is uncertain. CDR3 length: 14 amino acids. Germline values: CDR1 LGHNA, CDR2 YSLEER. The DNA for the CDR3 is TGCGCCAGCAGAGCCTCAGAGGCTAATGAAAAATTGTTTTTT. The encoded protein is CASRASEANEKLFF.

The chain employs TRBV9 and TRBJ1-2; tentative D call: TRBD1 (5 bases). Trimming removed 3 bases from V and 7 bases from J, with 19 bases in between. Germline V gene data show CDR1 as SGDLS and CDR2 as YYNGEE. The CDR3 is 15 residues long. CDR3 in amino acids: CASSGGGAGQGGYTF. The CDR3, as DNA: TGTGCCAGCAGCGGGGGAGGGGCAGGGCAGGGTGGCTACACCTTC.

The J gene is TRBJ2-7, the V gene TRBV3-1 (or the pseudogene TRBV3-2); 7 nucleotides align to TRBD2. Trimming took 3 bases from V and 2 from J; bases not matched to a gene: 7. Germline-derived CDR1 and CDR2 are LGHDT and YNNKEL (reference sequence). The CDR3 totals 15 residues. CDR3 sequence (DNA): TGTGCCAGCAGCCAGGAAGCGGGGCTCGCCTACGAGCAGTACTTC. Its protein is CASSQEAGLAYEQYF.

The rearrangement joins TRBV7-2 to TRBJ2-3; the match to TRBD2 covers 11 bases. The V gene end was trimmed by 2 bases and the J gene end by 4 bases; junction bases not matched to a gene: 5. CDR3 length: 16 amino acids. From germline, CDR1 is SGHTA and CDR2 FQGNSA. For the CDR3, the DNA is TGTGCCAGCAGCTTATTAGCGGGGGGGCCATCAGATACGCAGTATTTT. It is translated as CASSLLAGGPSDTQYF.

The rearrangement joins TRBV27 to TRBJ2-5; maybe TRBD2 (5 bases). The V end lost 5 bases, the J end lost 2 bases, and 21 bases lay between the germline ends. The CDR3 spans 17 residues. Germline assignment: CDR1 MNHEY and CDR2 SMNVEV (reference sequence). The CDR3 nucleotides read TGTGCCAGCAGTCAAATGGTGGCTAGCACCTCTCAAGAGACCCAGTACTTC. Translating it yields CASSQMVASTSQETQYF.

The chain has TRBV5-4 and TRBJ1-5, with D maybe TRBD1 (5 bases). The germline V and J ends were trimmed by 0 bases and 11 bases, with 9 bases remaining between them. Looked up from germline, CDR1 is SGHNT and CDR2 is YYREEE (reference sequence). The CDR3 is made up of 12 amino acids. In DNA, the CDR3 is TGTGCCAGCAGCTTGGAGGCGGGGGCCCAGCATTTT. Its protein is CASSLEAGAQHF. Using reference TRBV5-4 and TRBJ1-5 for the parts outside the CDR3, the full variable domain is ETGVTQSPTHLIKTRGQQVTLRCSSQSGHNTVSWYQQALGQGPQFIFQYYREEENGRGNFPPRFSGLQFPNYSSELNVNALELDDSALYLCASSLEAGAQHFGDGTRLSIL.

The gene calls are TRBV6-5 and TRBJ1-2; D remains unclear. This CDR3 spans 12 amino acids. V gave up 7 bases and J gave up 8 bases, with 14 bases separating them. Germline V lookup: CDR1 MNHEY, CDR2 SVGAGI. The CDR3 DNA reads TGTGCCAGCACCCATCATGGAGAGGGCTACACCTTC. As protein: CASTHHGEGYTF.

This clone was counted once. The CDR3 DNA is TGTGCCAGCAGCGACGCTGCGGGGTCGAGTTACTCTGGGGCCAACGTCCTGACTTTC. Translation gives CASSDAAGSSYSGANVLTF. V gene TRBV9 combines with J gene TRBJ2-6, with D possibly TRBD2 on 6 matching bases. The length of the CDR3 is 19 residues. Trimming removed 3 bases from V and 0 bases from J, with 19 bases in between. Germline CDR1 and CDR2: SGDLS and YYNGEE.

This clone showed up just once. The chain employs TRBV2 and TRBJ2-7; tentative D call: TRBD1 (5 bases). This CDR3 is 12 amino acids long. The V and J ends lost 4 bases and 4 bases respectively, with 8 bases between them. Germline V CDR1 and CDR2: SNHLY, FYNNEI. The CDR3 bases are TGTGCCAGCAGTGGTACAGGATACGAGCAGTACTTC. This translates into CASSGTGYEQYF.

This clone has only one observation. The V and J genes are TRBV11-3 and TRBJ2-7; D not certain. From germline, CDR1 is SGHNT and CDR2 YENEEA. The CDR3 spans 11 residues. Trimming removed 5 bases at V and 2 bases at J, with 4 bases between. The CDR3 DNA sequence: TGTGCCAGCAGCGTAACCTACGAGCAGTACTTC. Its translation is CASSVTYEQYF.

The chain recombines TRBV12-5 with TRBJ1-4; D remains unclear. Germline V lookup: CDR1 LGHNT, CDR2 FRNRAP. V gave up 6 bases and J gave up 3 bases, with 11 bases separating them. This CDR3 spans 14 amino acids. CDR3 sequence reads: CASGLGTSNEKLFF. CDR3 nucleotides: TGTGCTAGTGGCCTTGGCACGTCTAATGAAAAACTGTTTTTT.

The chain employs TRBV30 and TRBJ1-4; no reliable D call. Trimming stripped 3 bases from V and 7 bases from J, with 6 bases between. Per the germline V gene, CDR1 is GTSNPN and CDR2 is SVGIG (reference sequence). The CDR3 sequence is 11 residues long. As DNA, the CDR3 is TGTGCCTGGAGCTTCGGTGAAAAACTGTTTTTT. As protein: CAWSFGEKLFF.

Worth noting for this clone: Other DNA sequences within the sample encode an identical CDR3. The chain joins TRBV19 to TRBJ1-1; D is uncertain. Germline-derived CDR1 and CDR2 are LNHDA and SQIVND (reference sequence). The V gene lost 3 bases and the J gene lost 1 base, with 6 bases spanning the gap. The CDR3 is 13 amino acids. As DNA, the CDR3 is TGTGCCAGTAGTATCTATGGGAACACTGAAGCTTTCTTT. Amino acids: CASSIYGNTEAFF.

The chain recombines TRBV5-6 with TRBJ2-5; D may be TRBD1 (6 bases). This CDR3 has 13 amino acids. From germline, CDR1 is SGHDT and CDR2 YYEEEE. Trimming pared 2 bases from V and 3 bases from J, leaving 8 bases between. CDR3 DNA: TGTGCCAGCAGCTTTTCAGGGGAAGAGACCCAGTACTTC. It translates to CASSFSGEETQYF.

V is TRBV5-5 and J is TRBJ1-5, with 7 bases fitting TRBD1. The germline gives CDR1 SGHKS, CDR2 YYEKEE (reference sequence). The CDR3 runs 14 residues. The junction had 5 bases not matched to a gene; V was cut back by 0 bases and J by 8 bases. CDR3 region: CASSLGQGAEPQHF. The CDR3 DNA reads as TGTGCCAGCAGCTTGGGACAGGGTGCGGAGCCCCAGCATTTT.

The chain couples TRBV18 to TRBJ1-2; weak D call: TRBD1 (6 bases). Germline CDR1 KGHSH, CDR2 LQKENI. Trimming pared 2 bases from V and 2 bases from J, leaving 9 bases between. The CDR3 consists of 14 residues. The CDR3 coding sequence is TGTGCCAGCTCACCAGGGGGCGTCAACTATGGCTACACCTTC. This encodes CASSPGGVNYGYTF.

V gene TRBV7-2 combines with J gene TRBJ2-2; 9 bases align to TRBD2. The ends lost 6 bases at V and 4 bases at J; junction bases unmatched: 6. The germline V gene has CDR1 SGHTA and CDR2 FQGNSA. CDR3 length: 15 residues. CDR3 in amino acids: CASRAGGGITGELFF. The CDR3 DNA follows: TGTGCCAGCAGGGCGGGAGGGGGCATCACCGGGGAGCTGTTTTTT.

The chain has TRBV10-3 and TRBJ2-3; the match to TRBD2 covers 9 bases. The CDR3 extends over 16 amino acids. V lost 4 bases and J lost 3; bases outside the gene matches: 8. CDR1 is ENHRY, CDR2 SYGVKD, per germline. This CDR3 reads CAISAYGTSRTDTQYF. As DNA, the CDR3 is TGTGCCATCAGTGCATACGGGACTAGCAGGACAGATACGCAGTATTTT.

This chain uses TRBV5-8 with TRBJ1-1, with TRBD1 as a possible D gene (6 bases). The CDR3 has 15 residues. Germline lookup yields CDR1 SGHTS and CDR2 YDEGEE. Trimming shortened V by 5 bases and J by 0 bases, and 14 bases separated the two germline ends. The CDR3 coding sequence is TGTGCCAGCAGGGCGAGGGGGAGAATGAACACTGAAGCTTTCTTT. As protein: CASRARGRMNTEAFF.

The J gene is TRBJ2-5, the V gene TRBV10-2; 8 nucleotides match TRBD2. Germline assignment: CDR1 WSHSY and CDR2 SAAADI. The CDR3 spans 16 residues. Trimming at V came to 4 bases and at J to 5 bases, leaving 12 bases not matched to a gene. CDR3 bases: TGCGCCAGCAGTGTGACCCCCGGGTCTAGCGGGGAGACCCAGTACTTC. Amino acids: CASSVTPGSSGETQYF.

The chain joins TRBV7-2 to TRBJ2-2; 8 nucleotides agree with TRBD2. Trimming cost V 2 bases and J 7 bases; bases outside gene matches: 0. Per germline, CDR1 SGHTA and CDR2 FQGNSA. This CDR3 is 13 amino acids long. The CDR3 sequence: CASSLREGGELFF. DNA for the CDR3: TGTGCCAGCAGCTTACGGGAGGGCGGGGAGCTGTTTTTT.

The J gene is TRBJ1-1, the V gene TRBV29-1; D remains unclear. This CDR3 spans 12 amino acids. V lost 7 bases to trimming and J lost 0 bases, with 9 bases between them. Germline CDR1 reads SQVTM; CDR2 reads ANQGSEA. The CDR3 spells CSAWRLNTEAFF. The CDR3 DNA is TGCAGCGCCTGGCGGCTGAACACTGAAGCTTTCTTT.

The rearrangement uses TRBV10-2 and TRBJ2-1, with D perhaps TRBD2 (7 bases). CDR1 is WSHSY and CDR2 is SAAADI in the germline V gene. The V end lost 11 bases, the J end lost 6 bases, and 23 bases lay between the germline ends. The CDR3 sequence is 15 residues long. The CDR3 region has the DNA TGCGCCGCGGGGCTTGCTTGGGGGGGGCCCAATGAGCAGTTCTTC. This gives the protein CAAGLAWGGPNEQFF.

The chain is built from TRBV20-1 and TRBJ1-2; TRBD1 aligns across 7 bases. Germline V gene lookup returns CDR1 DFQATT and CDR2 SNEGSKA (reference sequence). With 5 bases clipped from V and 6 bases from J, the junction kept 3 bases outside the gene matches. This CDR3 is 11 amino acids long. The CDR3 DNA is TGCAGTGCTTATGACAGGGATGGCTACACCTTC. Protein: CSAYDRDGYTF.

The chain links TRBV30 to TRBJ1-1; a possible D gene is TRBD1 (5 bases). V lost 1 base to trimming and J lost 4 bases, with 13 bases between them. The germline V gene encodes CDR1 GTSNPN and CDR2 SVGIG (reference sequence). This CDR3 comprises 14 residues. This CDR3 reads CAWSGWEGFTEAFF. The CDR3 coding sequence is TGTGCCTGGAGTGGATGGGAGGGGTTCACTGAAGCTTTCTTT.

The V gene is TRBV7-7, the J gene TRBJ2-1; the D gene is possibly TRBD1 (6 bases). CDR1 SSHAT and CDR2 FNYEAQ come from the germline V gene (reference sequence). Trimming stripped 1 base from V and 6 bases from J, with 13 bases between. CDR3 size: 15 residues. CDR3 in amino acids: CASSLEVGTINEQFF. The CDR3 bases are TGTGCCAGCAGCTTAGAAGTTGGGACAATCAATGAGCAGTTCTTC. Variable domain in full (rest from reference TRBV7-7 and TRBJ2-1): GAGVSQSPRYKVTKRGQDVTLRCDPISSHATLYWYQQALGQGPEFLTYFNYEAQPDKSGLPSDRFSAERPEGSISTLTIQRTEQRDSAMYRCASSLEVGTINEQFFGPGTRLTVL.